These 10 T cell receptor beta chains were all obtained from the same sample, sequenced in a study of vaccination effects on CD4 cells after COVID-19. CD4+ T cells specific for antigen were expanded with viral peptide pools by the ViraFEST assay before sequencing. The culture ran for roughly ten days before CD4+ T cells were isolated. All study participants received two doses of BNT162b2 or mRNA-1273 vaccine. These receptors have no identified antigens. Data came from immunoSEQ multiplex PCR; TCRdb stores just in-frame clones and leaves some out. The sample gives 84,000 or so clones, over 70% of which show up once; more than 0.85% is in the top ten. This specimen was CD4+ T cells from PBMCs cultured with HCoV-OC43 spike peptides, taken after COVID-19 vaccination. The subset is: HCoV-OC43 spike overlapping peptide pool stimulation. Receptors originate from a human donor who received a COVID-19 vaccine.

The gene calls are TRBV12-3 or TRBV12-4 and TRBJ2-7; weak D call: TRBD2 (6 bases). Trimming took 3 bases from V and 6 from J, leaving 12 bases between them. The CDR3 has 13 amino acids. The CDR3 coding sequence is TGTGCCAGCAGTTTGGGGGGATCAGGCGAGCAGTACGTC. Protein: CASSLGGSGEQYV.

The chain has TRBV5-1 and TRBJ2-2, with 7 bases fitting TRBD1. The CDR3 is made up of 15 amino acids. Germline-derived CDR1 and CDR2 are SGHRS and YFSETQ. V lost 4 bases and J lost 7; bases outside the gene matches: 10. The CDR3 DNA reads as TGCGCCAGCAGCGGAACCGGGACAGCTGACGGGGAGCTGTTTTTT. Its protein product is CASSGTGTADGELFF. The full variable domain, completed using reference TRBV5-1 and TRBJ2-2, is KAGVTQTPRYLIKTRGQQVTLSCSPISGHRSVSWYQQTPGQGLQFLFEYFSETQRNKGNFPGRFSGRQFSNSRSEMNVSTLELGDSALYLCASSGTGTADGELFFGEGSRLTVL.

The chain links TRBV3-1 (or the pseudogene TRBV3-2) to TRBJ2-5; TRBD1 aligns across 7 bases. CDR1 and CDR2 from the germline V gene are LGHDT and YNNKEL (reference sequence). The V and J ends lost 1 base and 7 bases, in that order; junction bases with no gene match: 6. The CDR3 contains 14 residues. The CDR3 DNA follows: TGTGCCAGCAGCCAAGGAGGGGGCGCGGGGACCCAGTACTTC. Residues: CASSQGGGAGTQYF.

The chain is built from TRBV11-2 and TRBJ1-1, with TRBD1 as a possible D gene (6 bases). The germline V gene encodes CDR1 SGHAT and CDR2 FQNNGV. The CDR3 is made up of 16 amino acids. Trimming took off 0 bases at V and 1 base at J, with 12 bases between the two ends. As DNA, the CDR3 is TGTGCCAGCAGCTTAGAGTGGGGACAAACGAACACTGAAGCTTTCTTT. It translates to CASSLEWGQTNTEAFF.

J is TRBJ2-5 and V is TRBV7-3, with TRBD1 identical over 7 bases. The V gene end was trimmed by 2 bases and the J gene end by 7 bases; junction bases not matched to a gene: 13. This CDR3 comprises 16 residues. Germline CDR1 SGHTA, CDR2 FQGTGA. In DNA form, the CDR3 reads TGTGCCAGCAGCTTACGCCCTTGGGACAGTGGGGGGACCCAGTACTTC. Amino acid sequence: CASSLRPWDSGGTQYF.

CDR3: CASSSGTQETQYF. CDR3 DNA sequence: TGTGCCAGCAGCTCAGGGACCCAAGAGACCCAGTACTTC. The chain couples TRBV4-2 to TRBJ2-5; D is tentatively TRBD1 or TRBD2 (5 bases each). Germline CDR1 and CDR2: LGHNA and YNFKEQ. The CDR3 contains 13 residues. The germline V and J ends were trimmed by 5 bases and 1 base, with 8 bases remaining between them.

This chain connects TRBV5-1 to TRBJ2-3, with 8 bases matching TRBD2. J was trimmed by 6 bases and V by 5 bases; bases with no gene match: 8. Germline loops: CDR1 SGHRS, CDR2 YFSETQ. The CDR3 sequence is 14 residues long. The CDR3 sequence: CASRDLRGADTQYF. CDR3 sequence (DNA): TGCGCCAGCAGGGACTTGCGGGGGGCGGATACGCAGTATTTT.

This clone appeared a single time. The CDR3 coding sequence is TGTGCCAGCAGCCCCGGAGGAGGAGGGTACGAGCAGTACGTC. Protein product: CASSPGGGGYEQYV. The chain recombines TRBV5-8 with TRBJ2-7; weak D call: TRBD2 (6 bases). Per germline, CDR1 SGHTS and CDR2 YDEGEE. The CDR3 is 14 amino acids. V dropped 4 bases and J dropped 4 bases, with 15 bases sitting between them.

This clone was observed a handful of times. J is TRBJ1-3 and V is TRBV29-1; no firm D call. Germline V gives CDR1 SQVTM, CDR2 ANQGSEA. The germline V and J ends were trimmed by 2 bases and 3 bases, with 11 bases remaining between them. This CDR3 is 14 amino acids long. The CDR3, as DNA: TGCAGCGTTGAACTGGGGATAGTTGGAAACACCATATATTTT. Protein sequence: CSVELGIVGNTIYF.

The genes are TRBV19 and TRBJ2-5; D is unclear. The germline gives CDR1 LNHDA, CDR2 SQIVND (reference sequence). V dropped 4 bases and J dropped 5 bases, with 11 bases sitting between them. The CDR3 has 13 residues. The CDR3 here is CASSTLIEETQYF. The CDR3, as DNA: TGTGCCAGTAGTACCCTAATAGAGGAGACCCAGTACTTC.